The rows below give T cell receptor beta chains drawn from one sample of a study of T-cell reconstitution after alpha-beta-depleted transplantation in children. TCRdb itself ran the PCR reads through MiXCR, one entry per CDR3 protein. The table has some 300,000 distinct CDR3 sequences, roughly 7.8% seen once. Sequenced here: peripheral blood, sampled 360 days after TCRalphabeta/CD19-depleted stem cell transplant. The origin of the receptors is a female patient younger than 10 who had a stem cell transplant for Fanconi anemia, so the T cells may come from the graft donor. Both conserved end residues are part of each CDR3.

CSARVRGEKLFF,TRBJ1-4,TRBV20-1
CSAPIAGTNEQFF,TRBJ2-1,TRBV20-1
CASSQDWGGYYNEQFF,TRBJ2-1,TRBV4-1
CASSLRPSSYNSPLHF,TRBJ1-6,TRBV12-3/TRBV12-4
CASSLFVAILNSGEQYF,TRBJ2-7,TRBV12-3/TRBV12-4
CASSPGLAGLEQFF,TRBJ2-1,TRBV5-1
CASSQTDRVDGYTF,TRBJ1-2,TRBV12-3/TRBV12-4
CASSLWAGPYEQYF,TRBJ2-7,TRBV5-1
CASSLTGGDREQFF,TRBJ2-1,TRBV7-3
CSAQESPTGRRSYGYTF,TRBJ1-2,TRBV20-1
CASSYSMGSIRTEAFF,TRBJ1-1,TRBV6-2/TRBV6-3
CASSLVSYTF,TRBJ1-2,TRBV7-2
CSAQGRASYNEQFF,TRBJ2-1,TRBV20-1
CAISQGEDTEAFF,TRBJ1-1,TRBV10-3
CASTHRTGEEAFF,TRBJ1-1,TRBV3-1
CASSILGGTENTGELFF,TRBJ2-2,TRBV19
CASSFRTNEETQYF,TRBJ2-5,TRBV7-9
CASSLAQSGNTIYF,TRBJ1-3,TRBV12-3/TRBV12-4
CASSPPQGTQYF,TRBJ2-5,TRBV18
CASSALSWGQGGEQFF,TRBJ2-1,TRBV5-1
CASSLVQGSISYEQYF,TRBJ2-7,TRBV5-1
CASSPSAIQGDSYNSPLHF,TRBJ1-6,TRBV28
CASSAYGGGGTEETF,TRBJ1-2,TRBV6-1
CASRRGPNTDTQYF,TRBJ2-3,TRBV6-5
CASSPGTIQGVTF,TRBJ1-2,TRBV7-2
CSARDLVYNQPQHF,TRBJ1-5,TRBV20-1
CASSPLGGGGFYEQFF,TRBJ2-1,TRBV27
CASSLSGTEETQYF,TRBJ2-5,TRBV3-1
CSAGHISNQPQHF,TRBJ1-5,TRBV20-1
CASSPDPAGELFF,TRBJ2-2,TRBV12-3/TRBV12-4
CASSSFSRNRGNEQFF,TRBJ2-1,TRBV7-9
CATSIDKRAVEAFF,TRBJ1-1,TRBV15
CASSQDPGLAGADTQYF,TRBJ2-3,TRBV4-2
CASSPPASGRDTQYF,TRBJ2-3,TRBV18
CASSLTSPSSYEQYF,TRBJ2-7,TRBV5-1
CSARSASGGVSYNEQFF,TRBJ2-1,TRBV20-1
CASSTSSHPSGTVNYGYTF,TRBJ1-2,TRBV5-6
CASSPGPTTLRPGELFF,TRBJ2-2,TRBV6-2/TRBV6-3
CASSWTRSDTGELFF,TRBJ2-2,TRBV4-2
CASSSDLRAYEQYF,TRBJ2-7,TRBV5-8
CASSPGLRGTSTDTQYF,TRBJ2-3,TRBV7-9
CASSESVGQGGNNEQFF,TRBJ2-1,TRBV25-1
CSAREGSKGKNYGYTF,TRBJ1-2,TRBV20-1
CASSLAAGYNEQFF,TRBJ2-1,TRBV5-1
CASNLDSPAYNEQFF,TRBJ2-1,TRBV7-2
CASKDQTGTGELFF,TRBJ2-2,TRBV6-1